Sequencing of this T cell receptor beta chain was carried out in a study of blood T cell repertoires in COVID-19. Study details: Italy, Spain and the United States were the sources of the convalescent and acute COVID-19 samples. From T cells, B-cell-depleted T cells, or PBMCs came the material, which was cDNA or gDNA.

Per the original data handling: For nucleated cells, counts were estimated from reference gene primer amplification. This table comes from immunoSEQ multiplex PCR, and its TCRdb copy is limited to in-frame clones, with some not included. V, J and clone size are taken as reported in that table, and D and trimming were inferred from the DNA itself. The table has around 120,000 clones, around four fifths seen once. V dropped 3 bases and J dropped 4 bases, with 12 bases sitting between them. The CDR3 is made up of 14 amino acids. CDR1 LNHDA and CDR2 SQIVND come from the germline V gene (reference sequence).

The V gene is TRBV19, the J gene TRBJ1-1; TRBD1 is a possible D gene (5 bases). The receptor comes from a man under 40 with acute or convalescent COVID-19. The specimen sequenced was peripheral blood. This chain's CDR3 is CASSISPGGTEAFF. The CDR3 DNA sequence: TGTGCCAGTAGTATTTCGCCGGGGGGCACTGAAGCTTTCTTT.